These 27 T cell receptor beta chains share one sample of origin, sequenced in a study of cytomegalovirus exposure and HLA in healthy donors. PCR primers comprised 60 Vbeta and 13 Jbeta primers. Measured with immunoSEQ multiplex PCR; TCRdb has only the in-frame clones, and not every one. This listing includes around 70,000 clones. Sequencing was performed on PBMCs. These receptors originate from a middle-aged man in good health and CMV-seronegative.

The V and J genes are TRBV19 and TRBJ1-5, with TRBD1 identical over 7 bases. V gave up 7 bases and J gave up 7 bases; unmatched junction bases: 7. This CDR3 spans 13 amino acids. Germline V gives CDR1 LNHDA, CDR2 SQIVND (reference sequence). The CDR3 nucleotides read TGTGCCAGTACCCAGACAGGGTGGCAGCCCCAGCATTTT. Translating gives CASTQTGWQPQHF.

The V call is TRBV7-2, the J call TRBJ2-3, with a tentative D call TRBD1 (5 bases). Germline loops: CDR1 SGHTA, CDR2 FQGNSA. V lost 7 bases and J lost 3, with 14 bases in between. This CDR3 contains 14 residues. CDR3 in DNA: TGTGCCAGCAACGACAGAGGTGGGACAGATACGCAGTATTTT. Its protein is CASNDRGGTDTQYF.

This rearrangement joins TRBV5-6 to TRBJ2-3; the D is unclear. Germline CDR1 is SGHDT and CDR2 is YYEEEE. This CDR3 is 13 amino acids long. V lost 1 base and J 0 bases, leaving 3 bases between the germline ends. CDR3 amino acids: CASSLISTDTQYF. The CDR3 coding sequence is TGTGCCAGCAGCTTGATAAGCACAGATACGCAGTATTTT.

The chain uses TRBV6-1 and TRBJ2-7, with a tentative D call TRBD1 (6 bases). With 9 bases removed from V and 5 bases from J, the gap between germline ends came to 14 bases. The CDR3 is 12 amino acids. Germline V gene sequence: CDR1 MNHNS, CDR2 SASEGT. The CDR3, as DNA: TGTGCCAGTATTAACAGGGACCACGAGCAGTACTTC. Translated: CASINRDHEQYF.

The chain is built from TRBV4-3 and TRBJ2-2; TRBD1 agrees at 7 bases. Germline V lookup: CDR1 LGHNA, CDR2 YSLEER. The CDR3 covers 16 residues. Trimming removed 3 bases from V and 3 bases from J; junction bases left unmatched: 7. CDR3 loop: CASSQMGQHHTGELFF. The DNA for the CDR3 is TGCGCCAGCAGCCAGATGGGACAGCACCACACCGGGGAGCTGTTTTTT.

This chain joins TRBV4-3 and TRBJ2-7; 14 nucleotides align to TRBD2. The germline V gene has CDR1 LGHNA and CDR2 YSLEER. J was trimmed by 4 bases and V by 3 bases; bases with no gene match: 2. This CDR3 has 15 amino acids. The CDR3 region has the DNA TGCGCCAGCAGCCACCGGACTAGCGGGGGGTACGAGCAGTACTTC. Protein product: CASSHRTSGGYEQYF.

The chain is built from TRBV7-2 and TRBJ2-7, with a tentative D call TRBD2 (6 bases). Germline CDR1 is SGHTA and CDR2 is FQGNSA. This CDR3 spans 14 amino acids. V lost 0 bases to trimming and J lost 7 bases, with 13 bases between them. The CDR3 here is CASSLAAGLGEQYF. The DNA for the CDR3 is TGTGCCAGCAGCTTAGCGGCGGGGCTCGGGGAGCAGTACTTC.

V is TRBV6-5 and J is TRBJ2-2; the match to TRBD2 covers 8 bases. The J segment lost 7 bases and the V segment lost 9 bases, leaving 10 bases of the junction unmatched. The CDR3 has 14 amino acids. Germline loops: CDR1 MNHEY, CDR2 SVGAGI. This CDR3 reads CASKAGVRHGELFF. In nucleotides, the CDR3 is TGTGCCAGTAAAGCGGGAGTCCGACACGGGGAGCTGTTTTTT.

V and J are TRBV6-5 and TRBJ2-5; TRBD2 aligns across 11 bases. The closer fit of TRBJ2-7 to the DNA end suggests the J call may be wrong. Per germline, CDR1 MNHEY and CDR2 SVGAGI. This CDR3 is 15 amino acids long. The CDR3 DNA reads as TGTGCCAGCAGCCTTACTAGCGGGGGCTCCTACGAGCAGTACTTC. Its translation: CASSLTSGGSYEQYF.

V and J are TRBV30 and TRBJ1-2; possibly TRBD1 for D (6 bases). The germline gives CDR1 GTSNPN, CDR2 SVGIG (reference sequence). The V end was cut by 3 bases, the J end by 2 bases, with 16 bases between. The CDR3 extends over 15 amino acids. The CDR3 is CAWSQGGAGNYGYTF. DNA for the CDR3: TGTGCCTGGAGCCAAGGGGGGGCAGGGAACTATGGCTACACCTTC.

This rearrangement joins TRBV6-6 to TRBJ2-2, with D possibly matching TRBD1 (6 bases). Per the germline V gene, CDR1 is MNHNY and CDR2 is SVGAGI (reference sequence). V lost 4 bases, J lost 3 bases, and 9 bases lay in between. The CDR3 runs to 14 residues. The CDR3 protein is CASSWGRDTGELFF. DNA of the CDR3: TGTGCCAGCAGTTGGGGGCGGGACACCGGGGAGCTGTTTTTT.

The chain carries TRBV14 and TRBJ2-5; tentatively, D is TRBD2 (5 bases). Trimming shortened V by 4 bases and J by 4 bases, and 13 bases separated the two germline ends. CDR3 length equals 14 residues. CDR1 and CDR2 (germline): SGHDN, FVKESK. This chain's CDR3 is CASSRGLGGETQYF. The CDR3 DNA reads as TGTGCCAGCAGCCGTGGGCTTGGAGGAGAGACCCAGTACTTC.

The chain links TRBV11-2 to TRBJ1-3, with D perhaps matching TRBD1 (6 bases). In germline, CDR1 is SGHAT, CDR2 FQNNGV. The V end was cut by 1 base, the J end by 0 bases, with 10 bases between. This CDR3 is built from 16 residues. The CDR3 DNA reads TGTGCCAGCAGCTTAGGAGGGGGTTCCTCTGGAAACACCATATATTTT. Amino acid sequence: CASSLGGGSSGNTIYF.

This chain links TRBV10-3 with TRBJ2-5; D is ambiguous. CDR1 and CDR2 (germline): ENHRY, SYGVKD. Trimming stripped 0 bases from V and 5 bases from J, with 4 bases between. The CDR3 is 12 residues long. The CDR3 coding sequence is TGTGCCATCAGTGAGTCGGGCGAGACCCAGTACTTC. Its translation is CAISESGETQYF.

V gene TRBV5-1 combines with J gene TRBJ2-5, with D possibly TRBD2 on 6 matching bases. CDR3 length equals 14 residues. V was trimmed by 4 bases and J by 4 bases, leaving 14 bases between them. The germline V gene encodes CDR1 SGHRS and CDR2 YFSETQ. CDR3 residues: CASSNEARGETQYF. For the CDR3, the DNA is TGCGCCAGCAGCAACGAGGCGCGGGGAGAGACCCAGTACTTC.

This rearrangement joins TRBV6-1 to TRBJ2-2; weak D call: TRBD1 (6 bases). Per germline, CDR1 MNHNS and CDR2 SASEGT. CDR3 length equals 13 residues. V was shortened by 4 bases and J by 8 bases, with 11 bases between the two germline ends. Here the CDR3 reads CASSVRTVGELFF. The CDR3 DNA follows: TGTGCCAGCAGTGTTAGGACAGTTGGGGAGCTGTTTTTT.

The V gene is TRBV30, the J gene TRBJ1-6, with D unresolved. The CDR3 has 14 residues. From germline, CDR1 is GTSNPN and CDR2 SVGIG (reference sequence). Trimming left V 0 bases short and J 8 bases short, with 11 bases between. CDR3 sequence (DNA): TGTGCCTGGAGTGTACGAGGAGGGTATTCACCCCTCCACTTT. Translation gives CAWSVRGGYSPLHF. Full variable domain (missing parts from reference TRBV30 and TRBJ1-6): SQTIHQWPATLVQPVGSPLSLECTVEGTSNPNLYWYRQAAGRGLQLLFYSVGIGQISSEVPQNLSASRPQDRQFILSSKKLLLSDSGFYLCAWSVRGGYSPLHFGNGTRLTVT.

The CDR3 loop reads CSVLAGGYQETQYF. The CDR3 nucleotides read TGCAGCGTCCTAGCGGGAGGGTACCAAGAGACCCAGTACTTC. This sequence joins TRBV29-1 and TRBJ2-5; 12 bases align to TRBD2. This CDR3 region has 14 residues. V shed 6 bases and J 0 bases; nucleotides not matched to a gene: 2. Germline V gene lookup returns CDR1 SQVTM and CDR2 ANQGSEA.

The V gene is TRBV7-2, the J gene TRBJ2-7; 12 bases are a match to TRBD2. CDR1 and CDR2 from the germline V gene are SGHTA and FQGNSA. V was pared by 3 bases and J by 2 bases, with 2 bases of the junction left unmatched. This CDR3 has 15 amino acids. The CDR3 protein is CASSFLAGGPYEQYF. CDR3 bases: TGTGCCAGCAGCTTCCTAGCGGGAGGGCCCTACGAGCAGTACTTC.

The V call is TRBV5-1, the J call TRBJ2-5; TRBD2 is a possible D gene (6 bases). The CDR3 contains 13 residues. Trimming removed 4 bases from V and 13 bases from J, with 20 bases in between. Germline CDR1 reads SGHRS; CDR2 reads YFSETQ. The CDR3 region is CASSVGGVVKGYF. In nucleotides, the CDR3 is TGCGCCAGCAGCGTAGGAGGGGTAGTAAAAGGGTACTTC.

J is TRBJ2-5 and V is TRBV5-1; D is possibly TRBD1 (6 bases). Germline V gene data show CDR1 as SGHRS and CDR2 as YFSETQ. The CDR3 is 17 residues long. Trimming cost V 0 bases and J 2 bases, with 17 bases left between them. This chain's CDR3 is CASSLVQGAYAQETQYF. CDR3 bases: TGCGCCAGCAGCTTGGTACAGGGAGCCTATGCTCAAGAGACCCAGTACTTC.

The J gene is TRBJ2-6, the V gene TRBV5-6; D is unclear. This CDR3 is 13 amino acids long. The V and J ends lost 4 bases and 9 bases respectively, with 11 bases between them. In germline, CDR1 is SGHDT, CDR2 YYEEEE. CDR3 DNA sequence: TGTGCCAGCAGCCGCCCCAACGGCAACGTCCTGACTTTC. This sequence encodes CASSRPNGNVLTF.

The gene calls are TRBV5-4 and TRBJ2-1, with 8 positions matching TRBD2. V was clipped by 0 bases and J by 4 bases; unmatched bases: 6. Germline assignment: CDR1 SGHNT and CDR2 YYREEE (reference sequence). There are 16 residues in the CDR3. The CDR3 DNA is TGTGCCAGCAGCTTGGGGCCTCGGGGGGGATACAATGAGCAGTTCTTC. Translating gives CASSLGPRGGYNEQFF.

V and J are TRBV5-8 and TRBJ1-2, with D possibly TRBD1 on 5 matching bases. V dropped 0 bases and J dropped 7 bases, with 10 bases sitting between them. Germline V gene sequence: CDR1 SGHTS, CDR2 YDEGEE. The CDR3 contains 13 residues. CDR3 amino acids: CASSLDPGPGYTF. The CDR3 DNA reads TGTGCCAGCAGCTTGGATCCAGGGCCTGGCTACACCTTC.

The chain uses TRBV11-2 and TRBJ2-7, with 7 bases identical to TRBD2. From germline, CDR1 is SGHAT and CDR2 FQNNGV. This CDR3 contains 16 residues. The V and J ends lost 3 bases and 4 bases, in that order; junction bases with no gene match: 12. The CDR3 spells CASSFSGGAQGYEQYF. CDR3 DNA sequence: TGTGCCAGCAGCTTCTCGGGGGGAGCTCAGGGATACGAGCAGTACTTC.

The CDR3 sequence: CASSRLGETQYF. CDR3 nucleotides: TGTGCCAGCAGCCGACTAGGGGAGACCCAGTACTTC. The rearrangement uses TRBV6-5 and TRBJ2-5; a possible D gene is TRBD2 (6 bases). Germline V gene lookup returns CDR1 MNHEY and CDR2 SVGAGI. V lost 6 bases to trimming and J lost 5 bases, with 10 bases between them. This CDR3 has 12 residues.

V and J are TRBV5-1 and TRBJ2-5, with 10 positions matching TRBD1. This CDR3 region has 16 residues. Germline loops: CDR1 SGHRS, CDR2 YFSETQ. Losses at the gene ends were 1 base for V and 1 base for J; bases not matched to a gene: 4. The CDR3 reads CASSLRDRGLQETQYF. The DNA of the CDR3 is TGCGCCAGCAGCTTGCGGGACAGGGGCCTCCAAGAGACCCAGTACTTC.